This entry lists 23 T cell receptor beta chains sequenced from one sample in a study of T cell repertoires in cytomegalovirus infection. Via MiXCR, TCRdb re-called the reads, giving one row per CDR3 protein. The sample records 250,000 or so distinct CDR3 sequences, approximately 10% being singletons. The sample comprised PBMCs. These receptors all stem from a human donor in good health (CMV status not recorded). Some clones in this sample may be carry-over from other donors' samples.

A few counts support this clonotype. This chain uses TRBV7-2 with TRBJ2-4; 7 bases line up with TRBD2. V lost 3 bases, J lost 2 bases, and 7 bases stayed unmatched. The CDR3 length is 16 residues. Germline CDR1 SGHTA, CDR2 FQGNSA. CDR3 loop: CASSFRLADTKNIQYF. In DNA, the CDR3 is TGTGCCAGCAGCTTCCGACTAGCCGATACCAAAAACATTCAGTACTTC. The full variable domain, with the rest looked up from reference TRBV7-2 and TRBJ2-4, is GAGVSQSPSNKVTEKGKDVELRCDPISGHTALYWYRQSLGQGLEFLIYFQGNSAPDKSGLPSDRFSAERTGGSVSTLTIQRTQQEDSAVYLCASSFRLADTKNIQYFGAGTRLSVL.

This clonotype appeared many times. V is TRBV7-2 and J is TRBJ1-2; tentative D call: TRBD1 (5 bases). V was clipped by 5 bases and J by 2 bases, with 12 bases between them. Germline V gene lookup returns CDR1 SGHTA and CDR2 FQGNSA. The CDR3 consists of 14 residues. The CDR3, as DNA: TGTGCCAGCAGCCCGGGGGGTAAAAACTATGGCTACACCTTC. Translating it yields CASSPGGKNYGYTF.

This clonotype was recorded at least ten times. This chain uses TRBV7-2 with TRBJ1-1; TRBD1 might be the D (5 bases). The CDR3 covers 15 residues. Per germline, CDR1 SGHTA and CDR2 FQGNSA. V lost 2 bases to trimming and J lost 1 base, with 11 bases between them. The CDR3 here is CASSLMRGRNTEAFF. DNA for the CDR3: TGTGCCAGCAGCTTAATGAGGGGTCGGAACACTGAAGCTTTCTTT.

This clonotype was observed at least ten times. The chain recombines TRBV7-2 with TRBJ2-7; 9 bases line up with TRBD2. The CDR3 has 15 residues. The V gene's germline CDR1 is SGHTA and CDR2 FQGNSA. The J segment lost 2 bases and the V segment lost 4 bases, leaving 6 bases of the junction unmatched. The CDR3 here is CASSSGASGTYEQYF. CDR3 bases: TGTGCCAGCAGCTCGGGAGCTAGCGGGACCTACGAGCAGTACTTC.

This clonotype was seen a handful of times. CDR3 sequence reads: CASSLGSGLPGANVLTF. CDR3 nucleotide sequence: TGTGCCAGCAGCTTGGGAAGCGGTCTCCCTGGGGCCAACGTCCTGACTTTC. The chain has TRBV11-2 and TRBJ2-6, with a weak D call TRBD2 (5 bases). CDR3 length equals 17 residues. Trimming took 3 bases from V and 2 from J, leaving 14 bases between them. Germline CDR1 SGHAT, CDR2 FQNNGV.

This clonotype has just one count. The chain combines TRBV5-1 with TRBJ2-6, with D uncertain. The V end was cut by 0 bases, the J end by 3 bases, with 4 bases between. The CDR3 is 14 residues long. The V gene's germline CDR1 is SGHRS and CDR2 YFSETQ. CDR3 sequence reads: CASSLESGANVLTF. The CDR3 nucleotides read TGCGCCAGCAGCTTGGAAAGTGGGGCCAACGTCCTGACTTTC.

This rearrangement joins TRBV29-1 to TRBJ1-3, with 10 bases matching TRBD1. The CDR3 totals 19 residues. J gave up 4 bases and V 6 bases, and 21 bases lay outside the gene matches. Germline assignment: CDR1 SQVTM and CDR2 ANQGSEA. This CDR3 is CSVTTQGQGLIGEGNTIYF. Written as DNA, the CDR3 is TGCAGCGTGACGACCCAGGGACAGGGGCTGATAGGGGAAGGAAACACCATATATTTT.

This clonotype was seen many times. The V call is TRBV7-2, the J call TRBJ2-7; the D is unclear. V was pared by 3 bases and J by 3 bases, with 9 bases between. Germline assignment: CDR1 SGHTA and CDR2 FQGNSA. This CDR3 comprises 13 residues. CDR3 residues: CASSLRQNYEQYF. The CDR3 DNA reads TGTGCCAGCAGCTTGAGGCAAAACTACGAGCAGTACTTC.

This clonotype was seen ten or more times. The gene calls are TRBV7-2 and TRBJ2-5, with D unresolved. The germline gives CDR1 SGHTA, CDR2 FQGNSA. Trimming took off 3 bases at V and 5 bases at J, with 10 bases between the two ends. This CDR3 comprises 13 residues. The CDR3 loop reads CASSFVPVETQYF. The CDR3 DNA is TGTGCCAGCAGCTTTGTTCCGGTTGAGACCCAGTACTTC.

The chain joins TRBV20-1 to TRBJ1-5; D is uncertain. The V and J ends lost 3 bases and 3 bases respectively, with 12 bases between them. This CDR3 spans 14 amino acids. CDR1 is DFQATT and CDR2 is SNEGSKA in the germline V gene (reference sequence). CDR3 amino acids: CSARELMVNQPQHF. The CDR3 bases are TGCAGTGCTAGGGAACTCATGGTCAATCAGCCCCAGCATTTT.

Points on this clonotype: This could be a read error, since a much larger clone is one nucleotide away. The rearrangement links TRBV19 to TRBJ2-6, with D uncertain. Germline V gene lookup returns CDR1 LNHDA and CDR2 SQIVND (reference sequence). V was cut by 2 bases and J by 3 bases, with 8 bases left in between. CDR3 length equals 15 residues. The CDR3 protein is CASSISRFGANVLTF. Here the CDR3 DNA reads TGTGCCAGTAGTATATCCCGCTTTGGGGCCAACGTCCTGACTTTC.

V gene TRBV7-2 combines with J gene TRBJ2-7, with 10 positions matching TRBD2. Germline-derived CDR1 and CDR2 are SGHTA and FQGNSA. There are 15 residues in the CDR3. With 2 bases clipped from V and 7 bases from J, the junction kept 8 bases outside the gene matches. The CDR3: CASSLPGTSAVEQYF. CDR3 nucleotides: TGTGCCAGCAGCTTACCCGGGACTAGCGCTGTTGAGCAGTACTTC. Variable domain in full (rest from reference TRBV7-2 and TRBJ2-7): GAGVSQSPSNKVTEKGKDVELRCDPISGHTALYWYRQSLGQGLEFLIYFQGNSAPDKSGLPSDRFSAERTGGSVSTLTIQRTQQEDSAVYLCASSLPGTSAVEQYFGPGTRLTVT.

The chain recombines TRBV19 with TRBJ1-6; tentative D call: TRBD1 (6 bases). V lost 0 bases and J lost 5, with 8 bases in between. The CDR3 sequence is 15 residues long. Germline V gene sequence: CDR1 LNHDA, CDR2 SQIVND (reference sequence). The DNA of the CDR3 is TGTGCCAGTAGTATAGATGGACAGAATAATTCACCCCTCCACTTT. This encodes CASSIDGQNNSPLHF. The full variable domain, in which reference TRBV19 and TRBJ1-6 provide the parts outside the CDR3, is DGGITQSPKYLFRKEGQNVTLSCEQNLNHDAMYWYRQDPGQGLRLIYYSQIVNDFQKGDIAEGYSVSREKKESFPLTVTSAQKNPTAFYLCASSIDGQNNSPLHFGNGTRLTVT.

Many counts were recorded for this clonotype. V usage is TRBV7-8 and J usage is TRBJ2-3; 12 bases are shared with TRBD2. Unmatched junction bases numbered 4, after V lost 5 bases and J lost 4 bases. The CDR3 runs to 15 residues. Per the germline V gene, CDR1 is SGHVS and CDR2 is FQNEAQ. As DNA, the CDR3 is TGTGCCAGCAGCCTCACTAGCGGGAGGTCAGATACGCAGTATTTT. Protein sequence: CASSLTSGRSDTQYF. Full variable domain (missing parts from reference TRBV7-8 and TRBJ2-3): GAGVSQSPRYKVAKRGQDVALRCDPISGHVSLFWYQQALGQGPEFLTYFQNEAQLDKSGLPSDRFFAERPEGSVSTLKIQRTQQEDSAVYLCASSLTSGRSDTQYFGPGTRLTVL.

The chain has TRBV15 and TRBJ1-2; D is unresolved. The CDR3 loop spans 14 amino acids. The germline CDR1 and CDR2 sequences are LNHNV and YYDKDF (reference sequence). Trimming took off 1 base at V and 8 bases at J, with 14 bases between the two ends. CDR3 coding DNA: TGTGCCACCAGCAGAGCCGGACCTGCGGCCGGCTACACCTTC. This encodes CATSRAGPAAGYTF. Full variable domain (outside the CDR3, taken from reference TRBV15 and TRBJ1-2): DAMVIQNPRYQVTQFGKPVTLSCSQTLNHNVMYWYQQKSSQAPKLLFHYYDKDFNNEADTPDNFQSRRPNTSFCFLDIRSPGLGDTAMYLCATSRAGPAAGYTFGSGTRLTVV.

Ten or more counts support this clonotype. The chain links TRBV10-3 to TRBJ1-6, with D unclear. Germline assignment: CDR1 ENHRY and CDR2 SYGVKD. The CDR3 is 16 residues long. The germline V and J ends were trimmed by 2 bases and 7 bases, with 15 bases remaining between them. CDR3 nucleotides: TGTGCCATCAGTGAGGTGAAGGGCTCAGCCAATTCACCCCTCCACTTT. Its translation: CAISEVKGSANSPLHF.

V is TRBV20-1 and J is TRBJ1-5; unclear D gene. The CDR3 sequence is 16 residues long. The V end lost 3 bases, the J end lost 1 base, and 16 bases lay between the germline ends. Germline CDR1 DFQATT, CDR2 SNEGSKA (reference sequence). The CDR3 DNA follows: TGCAGTGCTAGTGATGATGAGGGAGTGAGCAATCAGCCCCAGCATTTT. Protein product: CSASDDEGVSNQPQHF.

This clonotype was detected ten times or more. The chain has TRBV29-1 and TRBJ2-1, with 7 bases that match TRBD1. The trim removed 6 bases at V and 5 bases at J, leaving 10 bases unmatched. The CDR3 extends over 14 amino acids. Per germline, CDR1 SQVTM and CDR2 ANQGSEA. The CDR3 is CSVVRDRTNNEQFF. DNA for the CDR3: TGCAGCGTGGTCCGGGACAGAACTAACAATGAGCAGTTCTTC.

This clonotype has at least ten counts. The chain combines TRBV7-2 with TRBJ2-7; 11 nucleotides align to TRBD2. From germline, CDR1 is SGHTA and CDR2 FQGNSA. CDR3 length: 14 residues. V lost 4 bases, J lost 4 bases, and 3 bases stayed unmatched. The CDR3: CASSWASGGYEQYF. CDR3 coding DNA: TGTGCCAGCAGCTGGGCTAGCGGGGGGTACGAGCAGTACTTC.

This clonotype was counted a few times. V usage is TRBV20-1 and J usage is TRBJ2-3; 12 bases align to TRBD2. The CDR3 loop spans 15 amino acids. Looked up from germline, CDR1 is DFQATT and CDR2 is SNEGSKA (reference sequence). The V and J ends lost 6 bases and 2 bases, in that order; junction bases with no gene match: 6. The CDR3 reads CSAAGLAGNTDTQYF. CDR3 in DNA: TGCAGTGCCGCCGGACTAGCGGGGAACACAGATACGCAGTATTTT.

This clonotype came up many times. V usage is TRBV7-2 and J usage is TRBJ1-2; D gene unclear. Trimming shortened V by 5 bases and J by 2 bases, and 12 bases separated the two germline ends. The germline CDR1 and CDR2 sequences are SGHTA and FQGNSA. The CDR3 spans 14 residues. The CDR3 DNA sequence: TGTGCCAGCAGCCCCCCGGAAACGAACTATGGCTACACCTTC. Its protein product is CASSPPETNYGYTF. Drawing the rest from reference TRBV7-2 and TRBJ1-2, the complete variable domain is GAGVSQSPSNKVTEKGKDVELRCDPISGHTALYWYRQSLGQGLEFLIYFQGNSAPDKSGLPSDRFSAERTGGSVSTLTIQRTQQEDSAVYLCASSPPETNYGYTFGSGTRLTVV.

This clonotype was detected ten times or more. V gene TRBV7-2 combines with J gene TRBJ1-1, with D unclear. CDR1 SGHTA and CDR2 FQGNSA come from the germline V gene. The CDR3 has 13 amino acids. With 1 base removed from V and 2 bases from J, the gap between germline ends came to 5 bases. The CDR3 here is CASSLGENTEAFF. In nucleotides, the CDR3 is TGTGCCAGCAGCTTAGGGGAAAACACTGAAGCTTTCTTT.

Ten or more counts support this clonotype. The chain is built from TRBV6-2 or TRBV6-3 and TRBJ2-2, with 9 nucleotides matching TRBD1. This CDR3 contains 14 residues. Germline CDR1 is MNHEY and CDR2 is SVGEGT. With V trimmed by 7 bases and J by 5 bases, 5 bases remained unmatched. In DNA form, the CDR3 reads TGTGCCAGCACCCTGACAGGGGGGACCGGGGAGCTGTTTTTT. This translates into CASTLTGGTGELFF.